These T cell receptor beta chains were read from a single sample in a study of Ad26.COV2.S vaccination and SARS-CoV-2 variants. Some clones are missing from TCRdb's copy, which holds only in-frame ones; the method was immunoSEQ multiplex PCR. The sample lists more than 150,000 clones; around 88% were seen once. The source material was peripheral blood, sampled after recovery from COVID-19. These receptors were taken from a human donor who had recovered from COVID-19. The conserved cysteine and the conserved F or W are not part of the CDR3 here. Each record gives: V gene, J gene, clone size, CDR3 protein. Clone size is given for some rows only: seen once, a few or many times, or a class if the clone is expanded.

TRBV27	TRBJ2-5	once	ASSWDSIPQY
TRBV2	TRBJ2-7	.	ASIDRDSYEQY
TRBV6-5	TRBJ2-1	.	ASTPTGMNEQF
TRBV4-1	TRBJ1-1	.	ASSQEVGRNTEAF
TRBV5-1	TRBJ1-4	.	ASSLTGGEEKLF
TRBV19	TRBJ2-3	.	ATYPGPPTDTQY
TRBV10-3	TRBJ2-7	.	AISGSDHEQY
TRBV19	TRBJ2-7	.	ASSDLAGGIYEQY
TRBV13	TRBJ1-1	.	ASSLGAGQGFRTEAF
TRBV9	TRBJ2-1	.	ASSVSPLDNEQF
TRBV5-1	TRBJ2-1	once	ASRRTSGKTYNEQF
TRBV7-8	TRBJ2-3	.	ASSSTNLAGGLPGDTQY
TRBV5-4	TRBJ2-7	.	ASSLAGGHEQY
TRBV10-3	TRBJ2-7	.	AISGTGGSYEQY
TRBV30	TRBJ1-1	.	AWRGLNTEAF
TRBV21-1	TRBJ1-2	.	ASSTRTDFYGYT
TRBV3-1/TRBV3-2	TRBJ2-3	.	ASSLDGAEEILDTQY
TRBV21-1	TRBJ1-1	.	ASSKVGTGKNTEAF
TRBV29-1	TRBJ2-1	.	SALLADYNEQF
TRBV7-8	TRBJ1-6	.	ASSLRAGVGNSPLH
TRBV27	TRBJ2-2	.	ASNGGGWGELF
TRBV6-5	TRBJ2-7	.	ASRTRGQLSYEQY